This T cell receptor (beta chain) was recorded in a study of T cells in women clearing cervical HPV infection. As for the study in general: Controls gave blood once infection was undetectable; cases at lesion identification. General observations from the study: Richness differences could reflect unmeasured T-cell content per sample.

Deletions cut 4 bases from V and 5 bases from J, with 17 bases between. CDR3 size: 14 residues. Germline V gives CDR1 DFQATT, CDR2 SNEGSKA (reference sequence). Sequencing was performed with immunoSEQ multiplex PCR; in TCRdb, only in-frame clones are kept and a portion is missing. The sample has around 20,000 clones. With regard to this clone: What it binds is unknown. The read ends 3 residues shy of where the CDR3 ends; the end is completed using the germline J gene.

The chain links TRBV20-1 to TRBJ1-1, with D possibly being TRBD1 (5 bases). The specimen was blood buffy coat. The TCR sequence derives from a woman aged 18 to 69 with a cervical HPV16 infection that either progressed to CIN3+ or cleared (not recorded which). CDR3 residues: CSATGTRGATEAFF. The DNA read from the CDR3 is TGCAGTGCTACCGGAACGCGAGGGGCTACTGAA.